The 2 T cell receptor beta chains listed next were all sequenced from one sample in a study of T-cell memory formation after mild COVID-19. TCRdb called the 5' RACE reads again in MiXCR, with one record for every CDR3 protein. The sample consists of roughly 300,000 distinct CDR3 sequences, approximately 7.6% of them appearing once. Input material: PBMCs or a T cell subset sorted from them (not recorded which). Receptors originate from a man younger than 30 who had mild COVID-19 (a few samples of this study predate the infection). Cell type and time point are not known.

This clonotype came up a few times. The chain carries TRBV7-2 and TRBJ1-2; 7 bases fit TRBD1. With 5 bases clipped from V and 8 bases from J, the junction kept 14 bases outside the gene matches. This CDR3 is built from 15 residues. Germline CDR1 and CDR2: SGHTA and FQGNSA. CDR3 amino acids: CASSPQTGWSRGYTF. The CDR3 nucleotides are TGTGCCAGCAGCCCCCAGACAGGGTGGTCTCGAGGCTACACCTTC.

There are many counts of this clonotype. The chain links TRBV5-1 to TRBJ1-1, with a tentative D call TRBD1 (5 bases). The CDR3 spans 16 residues. The V gene lost 0 bases and the J gene lost 1 base, with 13 bases spanning the gap. Germline lookup yields CDR1 SGHRS and CDR2 YFSETQ. This CDR3 is CASSLAQGIENTEAFF. The CDR3 bases are TGCGCCAGCAGCTTGGCTCAGGGTATCGAGAACACTGAAGCTTTCTTT.